This T cell receptor beta chain is drawn from a study of CD8 T cells in Susac syndrome. This clonotype was counted a single time. TCR beta sequencing covered blood CD8+ and CD4+ T cells. TEMRA cells were enriched by FACS, while CD8+ and CD4+ T cells were obtained through a negative isolation that was performed magnetically. Per the germline V gene, CDR1 is SNHLY and CDR2 is FYNNEI. The length of the CDR3 is 13 residues. Trimming removed 4 bases from V and 3 bases from J, with 10 bases in between. Reverse transcription of roughly 0.45 to 1 ug RNA used random hexamers. Across 54 Vbeta and 13 Jbeta, TCR beta CDR3 was amplified with immunoSEQ multiplex PCR. Each CDR3 protein gets one entry after TCRdb re-called the immunoSEQ multiplex PCR reads with MiXCR. The data show about 130,000 distinct CDR3 sequences, with approximately 96% seen just once and roughly 0.087% held by the top ten.

This TCR was recovered from a human donor in good health. The sample was CD4+ T cells from PBMCs. This chain uses TRBV2 with TRBJ2-7; D ambiguous. The CDR3 DNA sequence: TGTGCCAGCAGTGTCCTCATGATCTACGAGCAGTACTTC. Amino acid sequence: CASSVLMIYEQYF.